This T cell receptor (beta chain) was identified during a study of T cells in localized non-small cell lung cancer. Findings and limits, study-wide: Higher blood T cell density tracked longer overall survival.

On this clone itself: Its antigen is unidentified.

TCRdb keeps only in-frame clones here, not all; method: immunoSEQ multiplex PCR. The table has 53,000 or so clones, 90% to 95% seen once. This sequence was found in a man between 40 and 75 years old with stage I lung adenocarcinoma. Material: peripheral blood, obtained before any cancer treatment.

The CDR3 region is CASSPDRGLNEAFF. The CDR3 DNA reads as TGTGCCAGCTCACCGGACAGGGGGCTTAATGAAGCTTTCTTT. The chain has TRBV18 and TRBJ1-1; 11 bases line up with TRBD1. Trimming removed 3 bases from V and 7 bases from J; junction bases left unmatched: 4. CDR1 is KGHSH, CDR2 LQKENI, per germline. The CDR3 extends over 14 amino acids.